The rows below give T cell receptor beta chains drawn from one sample of a study of PD-1 blockade in classical Hodgkin lymphoma. Only in-frame clones appear in the TCRdb table, and some are missing; sequencing was by immunoSEQ multiplex PCR. Of 100,000 or so clones in the sample, more than 70% are singletons; the top ten hold around a fifth. The source was peripheral blood mononuclear cells (PBMCs), collected before the fourth cycle of nivolumab. The receptors were gathered from a human donor with classical Hodgkin lymphoma. The CDR3 runs from the conserved cysteine through the conserved F or W. Fields, in order: V gene, D gene, clone size, J gene, CDR3 DNA, CDR3 protein. A D gene is named only where the DNA matches it firmly. Clone size is given for some rows only: seen once, a few or many times, or a class if the clone is expanded.

TRBV28	.	.	TRBJ1-5	TGTGCCAGCAGTTTAGGGGGGAGCAATCAGCCCCAGCATTTT	CASSLGGSNQPQHF
TRBV10-1	TRBD1	.	TRBJ1-6	TGCGCCAGCAGTGAAGACCAGGGGGCCCGACCCCTCCACTTT	CASSEDQGARPLHF
TRBV7-9	.	.	TRBJ2-1	TGTGCCAGCAGCTTAGTCATGGGGCTGGGGAATGAGCAGTTCTTC	CASSLVMGLGNEQFF
TRBV14	.	.	TRBJ1-1	TGTGCCAGCAGCCCGGGACCGCTGAACACTGAAGCTTTCTTT	CASSPGPLNTEAFF
TRBV4-1	.	.	TRBJ1-2	TGCGCCAGCAGCCAAGAGGCCAGAGCTAACTATGGCTACACCTTC	CASSQEARANYGYTF
TRBV28	.	.	TRBJ2-7	TGTGCCAGCAGTTTAGCCGGGAGCGATTCCTACGAGCAGTACTTC	CASSLAGSDSYEQYF
TRBV2	.	.	TRBJ2-7	TGTGCCAGCGGGGCGAGACAGGTGAGCTCCTACGAGCAGTACTTC	CASGARQVSSYEQYF
TRBV19	TRBD2	once	TRBJ2-5	TGTGCCAGTGCCGGGACTAGCGGGAGTTGGGAGACCCAGTACTTC	CASAGTSGSWETQYF
TRBV29-1	TRBD2	.	TRBJ2-2	TGCAGCGTTGTGTCGCTAGCGGGGAACACCGGGGAGCTGTTTTTT	CSVVSLAGNTGELFF
TRBV4-1	TRBD2	.	TRBJ2-7	TGCGCCAGCAGCCAAGTGGAAGCGGGGACCTACGAGCAGTACTTC	CASSQVEAGTYEQYF
TRBV6-6	.	.	TRBJ1-1	TGTGCCAGCAGTTACTCGATGGGCAGCGAAGCTTTCTTT	CASSYSMGSEAFF
TRBV4-1	.	.	TRBJ1-1	TGCGCCAGCAGCCAAGGTCGGAGGAGCACTGAAGCTTTCTTT	CASSQGRRSTEAFF
TRBV30	.	.	TRBJ1-2	TGTGCCTACCAGACATCCTATGGCTACACCTTC	CAYQTSYGYTF
TRBV4-1	TRBD1	.	TRBJ1-5	TGCGCCAGCAGCCAAGAGGGACAGGGCGGACAGCCCCAGCATTTT	CASSQEGQGGQPQHF
TRBV27	TRBD1	.	TRBJ1-1	TGTGCCAGCAGTCTACGGACAGGGGGCGCGGGGAAAACTGAAGCTTTCTTT	CASSLRTGGAGKTEAFF
TRBV28	.	once	TRBJ2-6	TGTGCCAGCAAGGGGGGAGGCAACGCTGGGGCCAACGTCCTGACTTTC	CASKGGGNAGANVLTF
TRBV7-6	TRBD2	.	TRBJ2-7	TGTGCCAGCAGCTTCAGCCCCAGCGGGAGTGGCTACGAGCAGTACTTC	CASSFSPSGSGYEQYF
TRBV6-1	.	.	TRBJ1-2	TGTGCCAGCGGGGTCGCGTACTATGGCTACACCTTC	CASGVAYYGYTF
TRBV4-1	TRBD1	.	TRBJ1-2	TGCGCCAGCAGCCACGGGACAGAACAGGTCTATGGCTACACCTTC	CASSHGTEQVYGYTF
TRBV4-2	TRBD2	.	TRBJ2-3	TGTGCCAGCAGCCAAGACCCACTAGCGCCATTGTTTGCCACAGATACGCAGTATTTT	CASSQDPLAPLFATDTQYF
TRBV6-5	TRBD2	.	TRBJ2-2	TGTGCCAGCAGATTTCTAGCGGGAGTAACCGGGGAGCTGTTTTTT	CASRFLAGVTGELFF
TRBV5-1	.	.	TRBJ1-1	TGCGCCAGCAGCTCACAGGGGAACACTGAAGCTTTCTTT	CASSSQGNTEAFF
TRBV4-1	.	.	TRBJ1-1	TGCGCCAGCAGCCACGGGAAGGGGTTTAGGGAGAACACTGAAGCTTTCTTT	CASSHGKGFRENTEAFF
TRBV6-1	.	once	TRBJ1-5	TGTGCCAGCAGTGAAGCGGGGACACCTCCGGCCCAGCATTTT	CASSEAGTPPAQHF
TRBV19	.	few	TRBJ1-5	TGTGCCAGTAGTGCCACTGGGGCGAATCAGCCCCAGCATTTT	CASSATGANQPQHF
TRBV4-1	TRBD1	once	TRBJ1-6	TGCGCCAGCAGCCAATTGACCGGGACAGGGTATAATTCACCCCTCCACTTT	CASSQLTGTGYNSPLHF
TRBV5-1	TRBD1	.	TRBJ1-1	TGCGCCAGCAGCCGGACGGGACAGGGTCCTAAGAACACTGAAGCTTTCTTT	CASSRTGQGPKNTEAFF
TRBV5-1	.	few	TRBJ2-2	TGCGCCAGCAGCTTGAACGGAAACACCGGGGAGCTGTTTTTT	CASSLNGNTGELFF
TRBV27	.	.	TRBJ1-2	TGTGCCAGCAGTCCGGGGGGCAGTAACTATGGCTACACCTTC	CASSPGGSNYGYTF
TRBV6-5	TRBD1	.	TRBJ2-1	TGTGCCAGCAGTTACTTACGGACAGGGGACAATGAGCAGTTCTTC	CASSYLRTGDNEQFF
TRBV30	.	.	TRBJ1-5	TGTGCCTGGAGTCTACAAACGGGCAATCAGCCCCAGCATTTT	CAWSLQTGNQPQHF